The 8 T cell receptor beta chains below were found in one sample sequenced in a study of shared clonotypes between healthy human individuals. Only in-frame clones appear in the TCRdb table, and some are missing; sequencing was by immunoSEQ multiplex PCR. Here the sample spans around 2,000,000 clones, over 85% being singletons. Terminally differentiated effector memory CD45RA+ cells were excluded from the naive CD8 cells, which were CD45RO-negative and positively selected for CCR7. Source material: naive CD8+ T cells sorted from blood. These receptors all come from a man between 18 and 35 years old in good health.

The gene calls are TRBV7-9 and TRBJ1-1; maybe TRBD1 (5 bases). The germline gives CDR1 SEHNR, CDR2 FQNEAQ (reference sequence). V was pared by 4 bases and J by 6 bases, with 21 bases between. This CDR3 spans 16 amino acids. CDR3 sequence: CASSSPDAGTLAEAFF. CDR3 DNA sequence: TGTGCCAGCAGCTCTCCTGATGCAGGGACCCTGGCTGAAGCTTTCTTT.

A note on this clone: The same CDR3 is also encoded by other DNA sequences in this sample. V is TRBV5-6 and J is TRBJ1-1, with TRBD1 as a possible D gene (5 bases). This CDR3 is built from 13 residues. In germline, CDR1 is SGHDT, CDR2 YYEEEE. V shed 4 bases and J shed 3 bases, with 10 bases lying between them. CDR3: CASSGTGYTEAFF. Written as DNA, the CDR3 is TGTGCCAGCAGCGGAACAGGTTACACTGAAGCTTTCTTT.

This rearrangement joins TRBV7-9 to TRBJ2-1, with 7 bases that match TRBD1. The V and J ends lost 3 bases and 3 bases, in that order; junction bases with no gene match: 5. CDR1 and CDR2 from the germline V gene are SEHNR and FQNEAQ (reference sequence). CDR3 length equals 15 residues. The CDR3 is CASSFTGTVYNEQFF. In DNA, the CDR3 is TGTGCCAGCAGCTTCACCGGGACAGTCTACAATGAGCAGTTCTTC.

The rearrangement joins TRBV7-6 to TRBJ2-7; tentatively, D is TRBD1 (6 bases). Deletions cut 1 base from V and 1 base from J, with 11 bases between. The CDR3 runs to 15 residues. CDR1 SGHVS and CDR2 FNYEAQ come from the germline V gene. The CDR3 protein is CASSLGSTGSYEQYF. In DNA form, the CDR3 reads TGTGCCAGCAGCTTAGGTTCGACAGGATCCTACGAGCAGTACTTC.

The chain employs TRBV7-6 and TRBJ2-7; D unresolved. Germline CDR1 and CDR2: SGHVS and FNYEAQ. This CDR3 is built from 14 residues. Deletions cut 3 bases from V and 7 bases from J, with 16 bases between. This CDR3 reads CASSLTAGRPEQYF. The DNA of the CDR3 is TGTGCCAGCAGCTTGACCGCAGGACGTCCAGAGCAGTACTTC.

For the CDR3, the DNA is TGTGCCAGCAGCGCCGACGACGGCCCCACAGATACGCAGTATTTT. Translated: CASSADDGPTDTQYF. The rearrangement uses TRBV7-9 and TRBJ2-3; no firm D call. CDR1 and CDR2 (germline): SEHNR, FQNEAQ (reference sequence). Trimming took off 5 bases at V and 2 bases at J, with 14 bases between the two ends. The CDR3 covers 15 residues.

Here the CDR3 reads CASSYGGTEQETQYF. CDR3 DNA: TGTGCCAGCAGTTACGGGGGGACAGAACAAGAGACCCAGTACTTC. The rearrangement joins TRBV6-5 to TRBJ2-5; D may be TRBD1 (7 bases). Germline lookup yields CDR1 MNHEY and CDR2 SVGAGI. Deletions cut 2 bases from V and 2 bases from J, with 12 bases between. The CDR3 covers 15 residues.

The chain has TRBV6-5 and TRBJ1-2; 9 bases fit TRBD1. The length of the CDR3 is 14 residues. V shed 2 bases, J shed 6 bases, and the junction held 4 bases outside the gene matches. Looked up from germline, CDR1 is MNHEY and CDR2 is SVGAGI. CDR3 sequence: CASSYGRDRDGYTF. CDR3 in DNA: TGTGCCAGCAGTTACGGCCGGGACAGGGATGGCTACACCTTC.